The next 18 T cell receptor beta chains were all read from a single sample in a study of blood T cells in healthy people across ages. Then a second PCR, running about 6 to 12 cycles, was carried out with a sample-barcoded 5' primer and a J-beta primer mix. TCRdb itself ran the 5' RACE reads through MiXCR, one entry per CDR3 protein. The profile shows about 650,000 distinct CDR3 sequences, about 32% of them singletons. The specimen sequenced was blood. The receptors were sampled from a woman of 80 years or more in good health.

The chain joins TRBV12-3 or TRBV12-4 to TRBJ1-4; the match to TRBD1 covers 8 bases. The CDR3 is made up of 16 amino acids. The trim removed 7 bases at V and 3 bases at J, leaving 10 bases unmatched. CDR3 DNA sequence: TGTGCCAGCACGTACGGCAGGGGGCGATCTAATGAAAAACTGTTTTTT. Translation gives CASTYGRGRSNEKLFF.

This clonotype was found many times. The chain couples TRBV5-1 to TRBJ2-3, with D tentatively TRBD1 (6 bases). The CDR3 is made up of 17 amino acids. The germline V and J ends were trimmed by 0 bases and 6 bases, with 20 bases remaining between them. Looked up from germline, CDR1 is SGHRS and CDR2 is YFSETQ. CDR3 amino acids: CASSLALQGDFRDTQYF. As DNA, the CDR3 is TGCGCCAGCAGCTTGGCTTTACAGGGTGATTTTAGGGATACGCAGTATTTT.

This clonotype was counted a few times. This rearrangement joins TRBV5-1 to TRBJ2-2; D is ambiguous. Germline V gene data show CDR1 as SGHRS and CDR2 as YFSETQ. V was clipped by 1 base and J by 1 base, with 5 bases between them. The CDR3 runs to 14 residues. The CDR3 reads CASSLMMNTGELFF. The CDR3 DNA follows: TGCGCCAGCAGCTTGATGATGAACACCGGGGAGCTGTTTTTT.

On this clonotype: This clone may be a read error of a much larger clone one base away. The chain has TRBV20-1 and TRBJ2-1; D gene ambiguous. The better agreement between TRBJ2-7 and the DNA end casts doubt on the J call. The germline V gene has CDR1 DFQATT and CDR2 SNEGSKA (reference sequence). This CDR3 region has 14 residues. CDR3 sequence (DNA): TGCAGTGCCGTAGCCCATAGCTCCTACAATGAGCAGTACTTC. It encodes CSAVAHSSYNEQYF.

The rearrangement links TRBV10-3 to TRBJ2-4, with D unresolved. The CDR3 runs 19 residues. Germline values: CDR1 ENHRY, CDR2 SYGVKD. The germline V and J ends were trimmed by 3 bases and 0 bases, with 21 bases remaining between them. DNA for the CDR3: TGTGCCATCAGTGAAGAACCCTCTTACTCGTCCTTAGCCAAAAACATTCAGTACTTC. Translated: CAISEEPSYSSLAKNIQYF.

The chain employs TRBV20-1 and TRBJ1-1; 7 nucleotides agree with TRBD1. V lost 1 base and J lost 7; bases outside the gene matches: 0. The germline V gene has CDR1 DFQATT and CDR2 SNEGSKA (reference sequence). The CDR3 spans 11 residues. The CDR3, as DNA: TGCAGTGCTAGAGGGGACAGTGAAGCTTTCTTT. Amino acid sequence: CSARGDSEAFF.

In its sample, this clonotype was seen many times. CDR3 DNA: TGCAGCCATTCCCGAGGGGGGGGCAATGAGCAGTTCTTC. This codes for CSHSRGGGNEQFF. V gene TRBV29-1 combines with J gene TRBJ2-1, with D tentatively TRBD2 (7 bases). The germline CDR1 and CDR2 sequences are SQVTM and ANQGSEA. Trimming pared 8 bases from V and 6 bases from J, leaving 17 bases between. The CDR3 extends over 13 amino acids.

Concerning this clonotype itself: Just one base apart from a much larger clone, this may be a read error. V usage is TRBV6-2 or TRBV6-3 and J usage is TRBJ2-7; D could derive from TRBD1 or TRBD2 (5 bases each). V was shortened by 6 bases and J by 6 bases, with 21 bases between the two germline ends. Per germline, CDR1 MNHEY and CDR2 SVGEGT. This CDR3 contains 15 residues. The DNA for the CDR3 is TGTGCCAGCAGAATTACAAGGGGCGCGAGGGCCGAGCAGTACTTC. Its translation is CASRITRGARAEQYF.

This clonotype was seen ten or more times. The V call is TRBV20-1, the J call TRBJ1-2; D not resolved. CDR3 length: 15 residues. Trimming removed 0 bases at V and 5 bases at J, with 16 bases between. The germline gives CDR1 DFQATT, CDR2 SNEGSKA (reference sequence). CDR3 region: CSARDFQRVRYGYTF. The CDR3 DNA reads TGCAGTGCTAGAGACTTCCAGAGGGTGCGGTATGGCTACACCTTC.

This clonotype was detected many times. The chain carries TRBV3-1 and TRBJ2-7; D possibly matches TRBD1 or TRBD2 (6 bases each). V was shortened by 3 bases and J by 3 bases, with 15 bases between the two germline ends. Germline values: CDR1 LGHDT, CDR2 YNNKEL (reference sequence). This CDR3 comprises 15 residues. CDR3 coding DNA: TGTGCCAGCAGCCAGAGTGGGGGGCGAGGCTACGAGCAGTACTTC. This codes for CASSQSGGRGYEQYF.

V is TRBV6-2 or TRBV6-3 and J is TRBJ1-6, with 7 bases lining up with TRBD1. This CDR3 is 15 amino acids long. With 7 bases clipped from V and 0 bases from J, the junction kept 3 bases outside the gene matches. The V gene's germline CDR1 is MNHEY and CDR2 SVGEGT. CDR3 protein: CASMDRSSYNSPLHF. CDR3 DNA: TGTGCCAGCATGGACAGGAGCTCCTATAATTCACCCCTCCACTTT.

V usage is TRBV7-8 and J usage is TRBJ2-4; perhaps D is TRBD1 or TRBD2 (5 bases each). The CDR3 totals 13 residues. Per germline, CDR1 SGHVS and CDR2 FQNEAQ. Trimming pared 6 bases from V and 6 bases from J, leaving 12 bases between. The CDR3 loop reads CASSIGTGNIQYF. DNA for the CDR3: TGTGCCAGCAGTATAGGGACGGGAAACATTCAGTACTTC.

The chain employs TRBV30 and TRBJ1-5; 7 bases are shared with TRBD1. The CDR3 contains 12 residues. Germline V gene lookup returns CDR1 GTSNPN and CDR2 SVGIG (reference sequence). V shed 3 bases, J shed 10 bases, and the junction held 6 bases outside the gene matches. The CDR3, as DNA: TGTGCCTGGAGCCCAGGGGGTGGACCCCAGCATTTT. Translating it yields CAWSPGGGPQHF. The complete variable domain, with remaining parts taken from reference TRBV30 and TRBJ1-5, reads SQTIHQWPATLVQPVGSPLSLECTVEGTSNPNLYWYRQAAGRGLQLLFYSVGIGQISSEVPQNLSASRPQDRQFILSSKKLLLSDSGFYLCAWSPGGGPQHFGDGTRLSIL.

The rearrangement uses TRBV20-1 and TRBJ2-1; D tentatively fits TRBD1 or TRBD2 (5 bases each). Trimming stripped 6 bases from V and 10 bases from J, with 16 bases between. Germline assignment: CDR1 DFQATT and CDR2 SNEGSKA (reference sequence). This CDR3 spans 12 amino acids. In DNA, the CDR3 is TGCAGTGCCGATGGTGTGGGGGACGAGCAGTTCTTC. It specifies CSADGVGDEQFF.

This clonotype was observed many times. V usage is TRBV2 and J usage is TRBJ2-7, with D perhaps being TRBD1 or TRBD2 (5 bases each). Germline V gene data show CDR1 as SNHLY and CDR2 as FYNNEI. The CDR3 has 13 amino acids. The V end lost 7 bases, the J end lost 7 bases, and 17 bases lay between the germline ends. CDR3 protein: CASTRDASREQYF. CDR3 in DNA: TGTGCCAGCACCCGGGACGCCTCGAGAGAGCAGTACTTC.

This clonotype was detected only a few times. The rearrangement links TRBV5-1 to TRBJ2-5, with 7 bases identical to TRBD1. This CDR3 comprises 14 residues. The V segment lost 7 bases and the J segment 11 bases; nucleotides outside the gene matches: 17. Germline CDR1 is SGHRS and CDR2 is YFSETQ. The CDR3 nucleotides read TGCGCCAGCCGACCTTCCCGACAGGGCAATGAGCAGTACTTC. This codes for CASRPSRQGNEQYF.

This clonotype has a count of ten or more. This chain uses TRBV3-1 with TRBJ1-1, with 9 bases aligning to TRBD1. The V and J ends lost 5 bases and 6 bases, in that order; junction bases with no gene match: 4. The CDR3 runs to 13 residues. Germline CDR1 is LGHDT and CDR2 is YNNKEL (reference sequence). For the CDR3, the DNA is TGTGCCAGCAGCTCGGACAGGGGACCTGAAGCTTTCTTT. As protein: CASSSDRGPEAFF.

V gene TRBV10-3 combines with J gene TRBJ1-1; D ambiguous. The germline V gene encodes CDR1 ENHRY and CDR2 SYGVKD. Trimming took off 4 bases at V and 1 base at J, with 13 bases between the two ends. CDR3 size: 15 residues. The CDR3 nucleotides are TGTGCCATCAGTGTTGAGGGTTTTGAGAACACTGAAGCTTTCTTT. Protein product: CAISVEGFENTEAFF.